The clone carrying this T cell receptor (beta chain) was recorded a few times. This sample was included in a study of blood T cell repertoires in COVID-19. Participants' own reports of clinical history determined their cohort assignment. Original processing notes: Amplified reference gene primers provided the basis for estimating nucleated cell counts. TCRdb's table, derived via immunoSEQ multiplex PCR, lists solely in-frame clones and lacks some. That table is the source of V, J and clone size, and D and trimming were worked out from the DNA. The repertoire holds 200,000 to 250,000 clones, 65% to 90% seen once, with more than 1.5% in the top ten. The TCR sequence derives from a middle-aged man who had recovered from COVID-19. Sequencing was performed on PBMCs or T cells enriched from blood (not recorded which).

CDR3 region: CASSLDWVGDEKLFF. In DNA form, the CDR3 reads TGCGCCAGCAGCTTGGACTGGGTAGGGGATGAAAAACTGTTTTTT. The V gene is TRBV5-1, the J gene TRBJ1-4; maybe TRBD1 (5 bases). The CDR3 is 15 residues long. Germline V CDR1 and CDR2: SGHRS, YFSETQ. Deletions cut 0 bases from V and 6 bases from J, with 12 bases between.